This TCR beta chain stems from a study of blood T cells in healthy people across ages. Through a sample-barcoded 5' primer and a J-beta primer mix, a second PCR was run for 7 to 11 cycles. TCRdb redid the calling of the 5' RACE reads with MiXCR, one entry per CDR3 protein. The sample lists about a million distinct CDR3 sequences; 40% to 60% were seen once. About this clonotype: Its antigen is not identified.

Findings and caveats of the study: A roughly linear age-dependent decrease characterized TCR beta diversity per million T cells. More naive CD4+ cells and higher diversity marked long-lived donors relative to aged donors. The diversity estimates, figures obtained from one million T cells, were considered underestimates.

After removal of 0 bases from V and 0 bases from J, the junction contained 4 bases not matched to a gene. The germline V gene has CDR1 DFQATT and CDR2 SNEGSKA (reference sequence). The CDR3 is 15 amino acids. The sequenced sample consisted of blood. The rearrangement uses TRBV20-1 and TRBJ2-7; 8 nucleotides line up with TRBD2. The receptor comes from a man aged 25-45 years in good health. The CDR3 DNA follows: TGCAGTGCTAGAGAAACTAGCGGTAGCTCCTACGAGCAGTACTTC. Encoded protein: CSARETSGSSYEQYF.